A single sample gave rise to the 12 T cell receptor beta chains below, sequenced in a study of blood T cells in healthy people across ages. PCR was performed a second time for about 7 to 11 cycles using a sample-barcoded 5' primer and a J-beta primer mix. TCRdb analysed the 5' RACE reads with MiXCR anew, one entry per CDR3 protein. The repertoire holds around 1,000,000 distinct CDR3 sequences, with around 25% as singletons. The same sample was also used in a study of T cells of mothers and their children.

Sequencing was done on a sample of blood. Every receptor here comes from a girl aged 2 to 10 in good health.

The chain couples TRBV29-1 to TRBJ2-4; the D gene is possibly TRBD2 (5 bases). V lost 6 bases to trimming and J lost 8 bases, with 17 bases between them. CDR3 size: 13 residues. Germline V gene data show CDR1 as SQVTM and CDR2 as ANQGSEA. The chain's CDR3 is CSVRYGGYDIQYF. The CDR3 DNA sequence: TGCAGCGTGAGATACGGCGGGTATGACATTCAGTACTTC.

This clonotype was detected a few times. The gene calls are TRBV5-5 and TRBJ2-1; D call uncertain. This CDR3 spans 16 amino acids. Looked up from germline, CDR1 is SGHKS and CDR2 is YYEKEE (reference sequence). The V gene lost 5 bases and the J gene lost 0 bases, with 15 bases spanning the gap. The chain's CDR3 is CASSLLARSSYNEQFF. CDR3 bases: TGTGCCAGCAGTTTGCTCGCTAGAAGCTCCTACAATGAGCAGTTCTTC.

This clonotype was counted between two and nine times. The V gene is TRBV6-5, the J gene TRBJ1-5, with D maybe TRBD1 (5 bases). CDR1 is MNHEY and CDR2 is SVGAGI in the germline V gene. This CDR3 region has 14 residues. Trimming removed 1 base at V and 6 bases at J, with 10 bases between. The CDR3 region is CASSYLGHLQPQHF. CDR3 nucleotides: TGTGCCAGCAGTTACTTGGGGCATCTTCAGCCCCAGCATTTT.

This clonotype was found a few times. This chain joins TRBV2 and TRBJ1-2, with D unresolved. The germline gives CDR1 SNHLY, CDR2 FYNNEI. With 7 bases removed from V and 4 bases from J, the gap between germline ends came to 13 bases. The CDR3 has 13 amino acids. DNA for the CDR3: TGTGCCAGCACCTCGTCGGGCAGCTATGGCTACACCTTC. Residues: CASTSSGSYGYTF.

This clonotype was found a few times. V usage is TRBV20-1 and J usage is TRBJ1-1; D is ambiguous. Germline V lookup: CDR1 DFQATT, CDR2 SNEGSKA (reference sequence). The V end lost 4 bases, the J end lost 1 base, and 16 bases lay between the germline ends. The CDR3 consists of 15 residues. CDR3 sequence: CSATGPSNGNTEAFF. CDR3 DNA: TGCAGTGCTACGGGCCCCTCTAACGGGAACACTGAAGCTTTCTTT.

This chain connects TRBV27 to TRBJ2-5; D is perhaps TRBD1 or TRBD2 (5 bases each). The CDR3 contains 13 residues. CDR1 MNHEY and CDR2 SMNVEV come from the germline V gene (reference sequence). Trimming pared 10 bases from V and 3 bases from J, leaving 15 bases between. The CDR3, as DNA: TGTGCCACCCAAGGACTGGGGGAAGAGACCCAGTACTTC. Its translation: CATQGLGEETQYF.

This clonotype has just a few counts. The chain has TRBV12-3 or TRBV12-4 and TRBJ1-1; D ambiguous. This CDR3 contains 13 residues. Trimming pared 7 bases from V and 0 bases from J, leaving 9 bases between. The CDR3 sequence: CASTLFLNTEAFF. CDR3 DNA sequence: TGTGCCAGCACCCTCTTTCTGAACACTGAAGCTTTCTTT.

This clonotype has more than one count but fewer than ten. The chain links TRBV12-3 or TRBV12-4 to TRBJ2-1; D remains unclear. TRBJ2-7 explains the end of the DNA better; the J call may be wrong. The CDR3 contains 12 residues. The CDR3: CASSLGGRRQYF. CDR3 sequence (DNA): TGTGCCAGCAGTTTAGGAGGTCGGCGGCAGTACTTC.

This chain uses TRBV7-9 with TRBJ2-1; D is ambiguous. The V end was cut by 5 bases, the J end by 14 bases, with 19 bases between. This CDR3 is 13 amino acids long. The germline V gene has CDR1 SEHNR and CDR2 FQNEAQ (reference sequence). The CDR3 loop reads CASSPLDQKTEFF. For the CDR3, the DNA is TGTGCCAGCAGCCCCCTGGATCAGAAAACGGAGTTCTTC.

V usage is TRBV28 and J usage is TRBJ2-1, with 7 bases identical to TRBD2. The J call may not be correct, given that the DNA end is closer to TRBJ2-7. The germline V gene has CDR1 MDHEN and CDR2 SYDVKM. The CDR3 sequence is 16 residues long. This CDR3 is CASSLLAASSSYEQYF. CDR3 DNA sequence: TGTGCCAGCAGTTTGCTAGCGGCTTCTAGCTCCTACGAGCAGTACTTC.

This clonotype showed up just a few times. The gene calls are TRBV29-1 and TRBJ2-1; 9 bases map to TRBD2. The J call is in doubt because the DNA end fits TRBJ2-5 better. Looked up from germline, CDR1 is SQVTM and CDR2 is ANQGSEA. CDR3 length equals 14 residues. In DNA form, the CDR3 reads TGCAGCGTGTTTAGTGCGGGAGGGTCGGAGACCCAGTACTTC. It specifies CSVFSAGGSETQYF.

About this clonotype: A read error is possible here, since a much larger clone lies one base away. The chain combines TRBV5-1 with TRBJ2-5; D is tentatively TRBD1 or TRBD2 (5 bases each). The germline V gene encodes CDR1 SGHRS and CDR2 YFSETQ. This CDR3 has 15 residues. Between the trimmed V and J ends, which lost 3 bases and 7 bases, there was a span of 19 bases. The CDR3 DNA is TGCGCCAGCAGCTGGGGGAAGGATAGCACAGGGACCCAGTACTTC. This translates into CASSWGKDSTGTQYF.